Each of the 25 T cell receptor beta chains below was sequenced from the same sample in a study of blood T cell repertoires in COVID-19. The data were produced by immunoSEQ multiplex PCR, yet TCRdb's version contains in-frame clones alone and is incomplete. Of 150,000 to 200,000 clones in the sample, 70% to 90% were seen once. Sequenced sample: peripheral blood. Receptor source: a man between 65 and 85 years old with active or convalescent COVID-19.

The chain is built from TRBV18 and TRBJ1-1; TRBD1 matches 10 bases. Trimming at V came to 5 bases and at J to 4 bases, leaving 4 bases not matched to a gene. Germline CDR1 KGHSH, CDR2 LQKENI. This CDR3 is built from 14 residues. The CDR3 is CASSTRTGGTEAFF. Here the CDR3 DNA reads TGTGCCAGCTCAACCCGGACAGGGGGCACTGAAGCTTTCTTT.

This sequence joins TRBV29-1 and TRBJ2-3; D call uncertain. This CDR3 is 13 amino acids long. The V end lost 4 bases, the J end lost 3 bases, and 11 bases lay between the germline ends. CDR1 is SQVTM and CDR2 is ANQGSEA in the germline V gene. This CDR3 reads CSVVWSGTDTQYF. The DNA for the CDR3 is TGCAGCGTTGTCTGGTCAGGAACAGATACGCAGTATTTT.

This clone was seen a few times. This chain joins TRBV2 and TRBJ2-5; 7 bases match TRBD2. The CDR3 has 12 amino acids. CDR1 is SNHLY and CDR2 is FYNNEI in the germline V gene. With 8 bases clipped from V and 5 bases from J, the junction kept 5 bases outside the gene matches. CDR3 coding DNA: TGTGCCAGCTCTGCGGGGGAGGAGACCCAGTACTTC. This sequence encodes CASSAGEETQYF.

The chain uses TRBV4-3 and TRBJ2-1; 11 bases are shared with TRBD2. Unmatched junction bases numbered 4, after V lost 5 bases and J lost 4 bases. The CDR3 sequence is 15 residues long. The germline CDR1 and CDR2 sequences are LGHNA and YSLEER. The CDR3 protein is CASSITSGGYNEQFF. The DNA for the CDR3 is TGCGCCAGCAGCATTACTAGCGGGGGTTACAATGAGCAGTTCTTC.

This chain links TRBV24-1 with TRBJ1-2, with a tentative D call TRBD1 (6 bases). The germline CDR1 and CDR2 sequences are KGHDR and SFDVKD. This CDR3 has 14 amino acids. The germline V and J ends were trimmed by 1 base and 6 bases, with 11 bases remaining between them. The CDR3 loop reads CATSDFSQGNGYTF. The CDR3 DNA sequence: TGTGCCACCAGTGATTTTAGTCAGGGGAATGGCTACACCTTC.

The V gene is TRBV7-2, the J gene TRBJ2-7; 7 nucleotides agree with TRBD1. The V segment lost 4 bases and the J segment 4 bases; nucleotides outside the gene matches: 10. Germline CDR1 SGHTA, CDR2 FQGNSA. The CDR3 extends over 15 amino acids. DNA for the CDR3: TGTGCCAGCAGCTCCCGAACAGGGGTCAATTACGAGCAGTACTTC. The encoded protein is CASSSRTGVNYEQYF. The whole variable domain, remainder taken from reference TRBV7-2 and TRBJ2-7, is GAGVSQSPSNKVTEKGKDVELRCDPISGHTALYWYRQSLGQGLEFLIYFQGNSAPDKSGLPSDRFSAERTGGSVSTLTIQRTQQEDSAVYLCASSSRTGVNYEQYFGPGTRLTVT.

CDR3 coding DNA: TGTGCCAGCAGTTTTCAGAGCACAGATACGCAGTATTTT. Translation gives CASSFQSTDTQYF. This chain joins TRBV12-3 or TRBV12-4 and TRBJ2-3; no definite D call. V was cut by 3 bases and J by 0 bases, with 4 bases left in between. CDR3 length equals 13 residues.

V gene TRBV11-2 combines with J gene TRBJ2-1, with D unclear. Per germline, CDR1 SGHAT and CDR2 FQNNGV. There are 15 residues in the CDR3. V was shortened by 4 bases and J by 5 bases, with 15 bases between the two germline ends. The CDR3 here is CASSSRGSVDNEQFF. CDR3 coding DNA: TGTGCCAGCAGCTCGAGAGGTAGTGTTGACAATGAGCAGTTCTTC. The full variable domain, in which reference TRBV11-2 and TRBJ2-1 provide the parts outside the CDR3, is EAGVAQSPRYKIIEKRQSVAFWCNPISGHATLYWYQQILGQGPKLLIQFQNNGVVDDSQLPKDRFSAERLKGVDSTLKIQPAKLEDSAVYLCASSSRGSVDNEQFFGPGTRLTVL.

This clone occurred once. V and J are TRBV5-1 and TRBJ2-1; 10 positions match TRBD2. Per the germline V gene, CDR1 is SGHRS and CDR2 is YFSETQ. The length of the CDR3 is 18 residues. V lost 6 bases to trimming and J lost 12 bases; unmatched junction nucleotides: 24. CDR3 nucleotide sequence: TGCGCCAGCACCGACCAACAAGCAAGGACTAGCGGCCTCGGTTGGCAGTTCTTC. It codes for CASTDQQARTSGLGWQFF.

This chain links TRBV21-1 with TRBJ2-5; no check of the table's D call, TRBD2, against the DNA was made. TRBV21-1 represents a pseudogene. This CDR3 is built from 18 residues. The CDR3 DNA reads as TGTGCCAGCAGCAAAGTTACTAGCGGGAGAACCCTCCAAGAGACCCAGTACTTC. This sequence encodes CASSKVTSGRTLQETQYF.

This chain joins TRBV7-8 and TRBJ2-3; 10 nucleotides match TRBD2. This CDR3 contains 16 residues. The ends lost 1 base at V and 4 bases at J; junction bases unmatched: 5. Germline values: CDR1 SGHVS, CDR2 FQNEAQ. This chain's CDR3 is CASSLGTSGLPDTQYF. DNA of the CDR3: TGTGCCAGCAGCTTAGGGACTAGCGGCCTCCCAGATACGCAGTATTTT. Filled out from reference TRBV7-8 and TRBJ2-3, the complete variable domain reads GAGVSQSPRYKVAKRGQDVALRCDPISGHVSLFWYQQALGQGPEFLTYFQNEAQLDKSGLPSDRFFAERPEGSVSTLKIQRTQQEDSAVYLCASSLGTSGLPDTQYFGPGTRLTVL.

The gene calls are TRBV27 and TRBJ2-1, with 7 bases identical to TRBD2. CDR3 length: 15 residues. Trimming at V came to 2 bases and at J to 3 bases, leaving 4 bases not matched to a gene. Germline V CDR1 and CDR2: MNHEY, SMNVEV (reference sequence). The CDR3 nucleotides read TGTGCCAGCAGTTTAGCGGGGGAGGGCTACAATGAGCAGTTCTTC. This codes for CASSLAGEGYNEQFF.

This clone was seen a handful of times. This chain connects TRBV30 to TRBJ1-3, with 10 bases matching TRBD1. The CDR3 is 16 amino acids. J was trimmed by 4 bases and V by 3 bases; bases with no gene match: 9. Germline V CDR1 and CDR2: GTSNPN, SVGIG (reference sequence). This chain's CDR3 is CAWSRDRGILGNTIYF. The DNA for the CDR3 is TGTGCCTGGAGCCGGGACAGGGGTATCTTAGGAAACACCATATATTTT.

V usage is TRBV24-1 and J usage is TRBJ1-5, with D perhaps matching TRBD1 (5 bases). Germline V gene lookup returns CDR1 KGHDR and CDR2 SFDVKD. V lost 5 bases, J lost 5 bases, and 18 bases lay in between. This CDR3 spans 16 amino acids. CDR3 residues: CATSVSTRGGHQPQHF. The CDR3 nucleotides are TGTGCCACCAGTGTTTCCACACGGGGGGGTCATCAGCCCCAGCATTTT.

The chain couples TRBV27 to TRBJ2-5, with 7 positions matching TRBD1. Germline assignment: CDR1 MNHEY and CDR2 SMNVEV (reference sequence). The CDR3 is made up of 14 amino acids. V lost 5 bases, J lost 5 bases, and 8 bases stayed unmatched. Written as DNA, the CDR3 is TGTGCCAGCAGTCCGGGACAGTTTTCGGAGACCCAGTACTTC. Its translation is CASSPGQFSETQYF.

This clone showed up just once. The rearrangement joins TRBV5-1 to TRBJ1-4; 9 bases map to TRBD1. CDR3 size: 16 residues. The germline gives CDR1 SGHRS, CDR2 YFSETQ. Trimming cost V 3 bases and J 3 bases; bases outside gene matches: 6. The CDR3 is CASSSTGGSSNEKLFF. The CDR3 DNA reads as TGCGCCAGCAGCTCGACAGGGGGGTCTTCTAATGAAAAACTGTTTTTT.

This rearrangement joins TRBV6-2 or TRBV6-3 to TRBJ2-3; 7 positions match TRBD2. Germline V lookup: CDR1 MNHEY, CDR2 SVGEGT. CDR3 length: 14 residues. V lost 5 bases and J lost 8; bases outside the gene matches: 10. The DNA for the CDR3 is TGTGCCAGCAGTCCGAGCGGGACCCGGGGTACGCAGTATTTT. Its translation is CASSPSGTRGTQYF.

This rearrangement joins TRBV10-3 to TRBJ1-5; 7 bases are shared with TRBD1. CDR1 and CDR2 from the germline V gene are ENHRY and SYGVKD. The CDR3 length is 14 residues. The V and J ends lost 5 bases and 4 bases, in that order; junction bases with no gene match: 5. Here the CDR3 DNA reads TGTGCCATCAGTCCGGGACAGACTAATCAGCCCCAGCATTTT. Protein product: CAISPGQTNQPQHF.

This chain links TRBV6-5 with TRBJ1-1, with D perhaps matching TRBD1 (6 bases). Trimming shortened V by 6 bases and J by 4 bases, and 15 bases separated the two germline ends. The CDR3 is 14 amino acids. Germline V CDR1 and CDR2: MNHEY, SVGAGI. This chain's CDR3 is CASRPDRPSTEAFF. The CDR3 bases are TGTGCCAGCAGACCGGACAGACCGAGCACTGAAGCTTTCTTT.

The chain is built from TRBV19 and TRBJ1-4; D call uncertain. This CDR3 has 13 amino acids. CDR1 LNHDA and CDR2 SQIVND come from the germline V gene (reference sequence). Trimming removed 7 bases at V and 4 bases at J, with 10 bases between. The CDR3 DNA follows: TGTGCCAGTAACGCGGGGTATAATGAAAAACTGTTTTTT. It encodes CASNAGYNEKLFF.

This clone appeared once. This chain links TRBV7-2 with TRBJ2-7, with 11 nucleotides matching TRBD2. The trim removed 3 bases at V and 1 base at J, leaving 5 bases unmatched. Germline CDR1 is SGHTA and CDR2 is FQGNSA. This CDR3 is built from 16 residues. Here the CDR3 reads CASSLTSGATSYEQYF. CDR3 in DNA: TGTGCCAGCAGCTTGACTAGCGGGGCTACTTCCTACGAGCAGTACTTC.

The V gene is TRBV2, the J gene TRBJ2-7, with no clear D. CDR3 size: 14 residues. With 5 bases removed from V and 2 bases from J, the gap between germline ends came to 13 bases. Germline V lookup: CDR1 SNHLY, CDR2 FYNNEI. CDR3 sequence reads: CASSPSAAAYEQYF. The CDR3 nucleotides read TGTGCCAGCAGTCCTTCGGCGGCAGCCTACGAGCAGTACTTC.

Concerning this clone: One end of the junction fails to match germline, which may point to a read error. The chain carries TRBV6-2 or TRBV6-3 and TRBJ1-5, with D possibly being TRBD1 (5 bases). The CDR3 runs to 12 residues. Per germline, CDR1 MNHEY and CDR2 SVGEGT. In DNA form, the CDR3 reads TGTGCCAGTAGTTCAGGGTTACAGCCCCAGCATTTT. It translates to CASSSGLQPQHF.

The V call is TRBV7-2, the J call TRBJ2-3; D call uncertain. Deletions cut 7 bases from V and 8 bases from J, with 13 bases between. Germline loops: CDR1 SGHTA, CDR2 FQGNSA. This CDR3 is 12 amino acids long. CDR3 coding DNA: TGTGCCAGCACCCCATCGGGTGGTACGCAGTATTTT. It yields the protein CASTPSGGTQYF.

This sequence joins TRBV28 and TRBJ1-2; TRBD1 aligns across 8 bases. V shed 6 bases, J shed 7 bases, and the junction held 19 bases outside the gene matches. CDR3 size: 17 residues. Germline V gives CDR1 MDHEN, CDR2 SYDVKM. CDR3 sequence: CASRNLPGQGIISGYTF. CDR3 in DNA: TGTGCCAGCAGAAACCTACCCGGACAGGGAATTATATCTGGCTACACCTTC.